This TCR beta chain was sequenced for a study of radiation and T cells in renal cell carcinoma. Study conclusions and caveats: From baseline, blood top tumor clonotypes peaked at 2 weeks post-radiation. No pretreatment tumor biopsies were available for baseline clonotypes.

Noted time point: blood 4 weeks post-SBRT, at nephrectomy. As for treatment: 15 Gy SBRT to primary tumor, nephrectomy 4 weeks later. This table comes from immunoSEQ multiplex PCR, and its TCRdb copy is limited to in-frame clones, with some not included. The sample holds just over 95,000 clones, 84% seen once. Deletions cut 1 base from V and 3 bases from J, with 10 bases between. The germline gives CDR1 SGHTA, CDR2 FQGNSA. This CDR3 comprises 14 residues. As to this clone: The antigen remains undetermined.

This TCR came from a man aged 55-75 years with renal cell carcinoma. This chain connects TRBV7-2 to TRBJ2-7; D is possibly TRBD2 (6 bases). Material: blood, obtained from a patient whose treatment included radiotherapy and nephrectomy. In nucleotides, the CDR3 is TGTGCCAGCAGCTTAGATGGGGGGAACTACGAGCAGTACTTC. It yields the protein CASSLDGGNYEQYF.